A selection of T cell receptor beta chains follows, all from one sample in a study of shared clonotypes between healthy human individuals. The assay was immunoSEQ multiplex PCR, and TCRdb's table has in-frame clones only and misses some. The sample consists of more than 2 million clones, roughly 96% of them appearing once. The sample consisted of naive CD4+ T cells sorted from blood. These receptors were obtained from a man between 18 and 35 years old in good health. Each CDR3 is given with its conserved first and last residue.

cdr3_length j_call v_call cdr3_aa
16 TRBJ2-2 TRBV28 CASSLASTGSTGELFF
14 TRBJ2-7 TRBV5-4 CASSPRGSSYEQYF
14 TRBJ1-4 TRBV6-6 CASSYGPVNEKLFF
19 TRBJ2-1 TRBV18 CASSPLQASSGGAGNEQFF
14 TRBJ1-5 TRBV12-5 CASGLRQEHQPQHF
13 TRBJ1-5 TRBV29-1 CSVRQGGNQPQHF
13 TRBJ2-1 TRBV30 CAWSEPSGNEQFF
16 TRBJ1-5 TRBV4-1 CASSQAVRGQGMPQHF
19 TRBJ1-4 TRBV30 CAWSFSIRQGVATNEKLFF
16 TRBJ1-4 TRBV5-1 CASSPEVDIPNEKLFF
13 TRBJ1-1 TRBV30 CAWSRSGTPQAFF
19 TRBJ1-4 TRBV4-1 CASSAPGTGSAARKEKLFF
16 TRBJ2-5 TRBV5-4 CASSVGLAGGQETQYF
13 TRBJ2-1 TRBV5-1 CASSLTVDNEQFF
13 TRBJ1-2 TRBV10-3 CAISDSGDYGYTF
12 TRBJ2-7 TRBV7-8 CASSGGTYEQYF
16 TRBJ1-3 TRBV30 CAWSVKARSSGNTIYF
14 TRBJ1-5 TRBV27 CASSLGQGNQPQHF
14 TRBJ1-2 TRBV2 CASSEAGGGYGYTF
14 TRBJ2-7 TRBV5-1 CASSLGGDSYEQYF
15 TRBJ2-7 TRBV5-5 CASSLRGESSYEQYF
13 TRBJ2-7 TRBV4-1 CASSQDRGFEQYF
13 TRBJ2-7 TRBV7-8 CASSSMTSPQQYF
15 TRBJ2-2 TRBV5-6 CASSLVSGYTGELFF